This T cell receptor beta chain was recovered during a study of blood T cell repertoires in COVID-19. On the study more broadly: The origin of the acute and convalescent COVID-19 samples was the United States, Italy and Spain. T cells, B-cell-depleted T cells, or PBMCs supplied cDNA or gDNA.

Germline CDR1 and CDR2: SNHLY and FYNNEI. V lost 6 bases and J 5 bases, leaving 16 bases between the germline ends. The CDR3 totals 14 residues. Study processing details: For nucleated cells, counts were estimated from reference gene primer amplification. Repertoires were generated with immunoSEQ multiplex PCR, while TCRdb's copy carries only in-frame clones and drops some. That table is the source of V, J and clone size, and D and trimming were worked out from the DNA. This table holds roughly 190,000 clones, about 80% found once. This sequence originates from a human donor with acute or convalescent COVID-19. The donor label of this sample is uncertain. This chain connects TRBV2 to TRBJ1-1; D call uncertain. Sequencing input: peripheral blood. The CDR3 loop is CASRVQAGVTEAFF. The CDR3 DNA is TGTGCCAGCAGGGTCCAAGCGGGAGTTACTGAAGCTTTCTTT.